This T cell receptor (beta chain) came from a study of Ad26.COV2.S vaccination and SARS-CoV-2 variants. Indicated treatment: around 19 received Ad26.COV2.S at low or high dose, single or two shots; 5 received placebo; per-sample allocation not given. On day 63 after the first injection, vaccine and placebo recipients gave samples. In the vaccine, an Ad26 vector expressed the SARS-CoV-2 spike of the Wuhan strain. The data were produced by immunoSEQ multiplex PCR, yet TCRdb's version contains in-frame clones alone and is incomplete. The table lists a few hundred thousand clones, approximately 87% of them singletons. Germline V CDR1 and CDR2: MGHRA, YSYEKL. The CDR3 has 18 amino acids. Trimming pared 4 bases from V and 0 bases from J, leaving 19 bases between.

The clonotype originates from a person between 18 and 65 years old who received the Ad26.COV2.S COVID-19 vaccine or a placebo. V gene TRBV4-1 combines with J gene TRBJ2-4; perhaps TRBD2 as D (7 bases). Source: peripheral blood, taken in a trial of Ad26.COV2.S vaccine versus placebo. In DNA form, the CDR3 reads TGCGCCAGCAGCCCGTCGGGGAGGGGGGGACTAGCCAAAAACATTCAGTACTTC. This gives the protein CASSPSGRGGLAKNIQYF.